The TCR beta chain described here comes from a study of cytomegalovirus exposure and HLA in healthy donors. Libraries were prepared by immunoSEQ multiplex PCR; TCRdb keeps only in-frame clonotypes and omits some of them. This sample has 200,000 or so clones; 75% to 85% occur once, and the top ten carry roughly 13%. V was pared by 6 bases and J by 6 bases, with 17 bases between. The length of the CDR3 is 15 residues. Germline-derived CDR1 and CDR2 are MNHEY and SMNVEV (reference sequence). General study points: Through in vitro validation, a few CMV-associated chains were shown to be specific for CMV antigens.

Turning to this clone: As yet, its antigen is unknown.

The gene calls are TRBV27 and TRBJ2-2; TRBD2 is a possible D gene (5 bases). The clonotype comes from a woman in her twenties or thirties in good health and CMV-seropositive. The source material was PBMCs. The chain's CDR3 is CASSFRGRPAGELFF. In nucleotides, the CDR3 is TGTGCCAGCAGCTTTCGAGGGAGACCCGCCGGGGAGCTGTTTTTT.